Listed below are T cell receptor beta chains from one sample, sequenced in a study of cytomegalovirus exposure and HLA in healthy donors. Method: immunoSEQ multiplex PCR; TCRdb's copy keeps in-frame clones and lacks some. In the table there are some 150,000 clones, roughly 73% of which are singletons. The specimen sequenced was PBMCs. These TCRs come from a human donor in good health. The CDR3 runs from the conserved cysteine through the conserved F or W. Fields, in order: clone size, V gene, CDR3 protein. For some rows the clone size is stated as once, few or many, or as a class when expanded; others skip it.

once | TRBV7-8 | CASSLGLFMQPQHF
few | TRBV6-5 | CASSRRQGGVDTQYF
. | TRBV11-2 | CASSLVSGRAPEQYF
. | TRBV27 | CASIQLGGPGELFF
. | TRBV15 | CATSDEGDGIYEQYF
. | TRBV6-1 | CANWGGFYYGYTF
. | TRBV9 | CASSVGYSAYEQYF
. | TRBV9 | CASSVDQGNTDTQYF
. | TRBV7-8 | CASSLRARRGGPNYGYTF
. | TRBV5-8 | CASSPRQGVTEAFF
. | TRBV7-3 | CASSSSSGRAISEQFF
once | TRBV28 | CASSSGGVTYEQYF
. | TRBV9 | CASSVGVYGYTF
. | TRBV6-5 | CASSYSRGSYEQYF
few | TRBV7-9 | CASSLSGGSSYNEQFF
. | TRBV20-1 | CSLGGATEAFF
once | TRBV5-1 | CASSGSGSYEQYF
. | TRBV27 | CASLPSGANVLTF
few | TRBV27 | CASSSYRIVTYNEQFF
. | TRBV14 | CASSPGPYEQYF
few | TRBV29-1 | CSVDGLAGGRETQYF
once | TRBV19 | CASSIAKGGHNEQFF
. | TRBV5-4 | CASSLAGPDTQYF
. | TRBV2 | CASTPMTASTDTQYF
. | TRBV25-1 | CASSASGQNYGYTF
. | TRBV10-3 | CAISGPGRTFF
. | TRBV4-2 | CASSQGFAGGTEAFF
few | TRBV9 | CASSVEGIGTDTQYF
few | TRBV2 | CASRLTETDTQYF
. | TRBV6-5 | CASSYGQPSSTDTQYF
. | TRBV10-3 | CAITTGGESPLHF
. | TRBV6-4 | CASSYPSTSTYEQYF
few | TRBV5-1 | CASSLGLAGTGETQYF
. | TRBV5-1 | CASSLDAGGDYGYTF